At least ten counts were recorded for the clone carrying this T cell receptor (beta chain). Its antigen is still unknown. CDR3 length: 15 residues. V lost 7 bases to trimming and J lost 2 bases; unmatched junction nucleotides: 9. It was RNA transcripts that yielded the amplified TCR beta CDR3 regions. The TCR CDR3 was amplified in a first-round RT-PCR using the HTBI primer set. TCRdb re-called the multiplex PCR reads with MiXCR, one entry per CDR3 protein. The sample lists about 690,000 distinct CDR3 sequences; about 18% were seen once. These data originate in a study of T cells in Graves' hyperthyroidism and ophthalmopathy. General study findings and limits: Most expanded thyroid clonotypes above 0.001 recurred in blood. Ophthalmopathy, as predicted by the model, came a median roughly 6.8 months after the prediction.

The rearrangement joins TRBV12-3 or TRBV12-4 to TRBJ2-5; 8 bases match TRBD2. This receptor was obtained from a man aged 45-60 years with Graves' hyperthyroidism. Sequences were obtained from blood. CDR3 DNA: TGTGCCAGCAATTCGGCATTAGCGGGACAAGAGACCCAGTACTTC. Protein sequence: CASNSALAGQETQYF.